Detailed here is one T cell receptor (beta chain). Trimming left V 4 bases short and J 2 bases short, with 3 bases between. CDR3 length equals 11 residues. Germline values: CDR1 DFQATT, CDR2 SNEGSKA (reference sequence). This sample is part of a study of CD8+ T cells in alopecia areata. In each case, RNA was isolated and then reverse transcribed into cDNA as the sequencing template. Libraries were prepared by immunoSEQ multiplex PCR; TCRdb keeps only in-frame clonotypes and omits some of them. The sample shows fewer than 100,000 clones, 35% to 50% of them seen only once. The chain carries TRBV20-1 and TRBJ2-1; no clear D. The source of this sequence is a human donor with alopecia areata. Material for sequencing was CD4+ T cells sorted from blood. The CDR3 nucleotides are TGCAGTGCTAACACCTACAATGAGCAGTTCTTC. Translated: CSANTYNEQFF.